Listed below are T cell receptor beta chains from one sample, sequenced in a study of CD8+ T cells in alopecia areata. Profiling relied on immunoSEQ multiplex PCR, and the TCRdb table lists in-frame clones only, not all of them. This sample carries roughly 200,000 clones, approximately 47% of them seen once, and the ten largest clones take 2% to 3%. Sample: CD4+ T cells sorted from blood, taken between weeks 36 and 40, from a patient treated with tofacitinib. Every receptor here comes from a human donor with alopecia areata. The CDR3 runs from the conserved cysteine through the conserved F or W. Each record gives: V gene, J gene, D gene, clone size, CDR3 DNA, CDR3 protein. A D gene is named only where the DNA matches it firmly. Part of the rows lack a size; the others show once, few, many or a class for expanded clones.

V: TRBV18
J: TRBJ2-7
D: -
size: -
DNA: TGTGCCAGCTCACGCAACAGGGAGGGGCTGGACGAGCAGTACTTC
CDR3: CASSRNREGLDEQYF

V: TRBV30
J: TRBJ2-3
D: -
size: few
DNA: TGTGCCTGGGCTGGCACAGATACGCAGTATTTT
CDR3: CAWAGTDTQYF

V: TRBV5-1
J: TRBJ2-3
D: TRBD2
size: -
DNA: TGCGCCAGCAGCCAAATGACTAGCGCTCCTCACACAGATACGCAGTATTTT
CDR3: CASSQMTSAPHTDTQYF

V: TRBV29-1
J: TRBJ2-1
D: -
size: once
DNA: TGCAGCTATGGCTGGGGGCGGGATGAGCAGTTCTTC
CDR3: CSYGWGRDEQFF

V: TRBV7-2
J: TRBJ2-1
D: -
size: many
DNA: TGTGCCAGCAGCTTAGTCGGCGAGTATGGGCAGTTCTTC
CDR3: CASSLVGEYGQFF

V: TRBV5-1
J: TRBJ2-3
D: TRBD2
size: -
DNA: TGCGCCAGCAGCATGCGGGAGGGCACAGATACGCAGTATTTT
CDR3: CASSMREGTDTQYF

V: TRBV7-2
J: TRBJ2-6
D: TRBD2
size: -
DNA: TGTGCCAGCAGCTCGACTAGCGGGAGTGCCGGGGCCAACGTCCTGACTTTC
CDR3: CASSSTSGSAGANVLTF

V: TRBV13
J: TRBJ2-3
D: -
size: few
DNA: TGTGCCAGCAGCTTCTCGTTGGCGGGGAAAAGGGATACGCAGTATTTT
CDR3: CASSFSLAGKRDTQYF

V: TRBV30
J: TRBJ1-4
D: -
size: -
DNA: TGTGCCCGTTCTTCTGTAAATGAAAAACTGTTTTTT
CDR3: CARSSVNEKLFF

V: TRBV25-1
J: TRBJ2-3
D: -
size: -
DNA: TGTGCCAGCAGTGAACCGGGCACAGATACGCAGTATTTT
CDR3: CASSEPGTDTQYF

V: TRBV19
J: TRBJ1-5
D: -
size: -
DNA: TGTGCCAGTAGTATAGGCGGGGTCGGGAGACAGCCCCAGCATTTT
CDR3: CASSIGGVGRQPQHF